Described below is a single T cell receptor (beta chain) sequence and its context. As yet, its antigen is unknown. Repertoires were generated with immunoSEQ multiplex PCR, while TCRdb's copy carries only in-frame clones and drops some. The sample holds fewer than 70,000 clones, about 89% seen once. V lost 1 base, J lost 3 bases, and 7 bases stayed unmatched. This CDR3 is built from 17 residues. Looked up from germline, CDR1 is MGHRA and CDR2 is YSYEKL. This sample is part of a study of OX40 agonist ivuxolimab in advanced cancers. Study-level results: With doses of 0.1 to 3.0 mg/kg, CD4+ and CD8+ blood T cells had undergone clonal expansion by week 6.

Sequencing was performed on CD4+ or CD8+ T cells sorted from blood, taken in a trial of the OX40 agonist ivuxolimab. J is TRBJ1-5 and V is TRBV4-1, with 9 bases that match TRBD1. The TCR originated in an adult with an advanced solid tumor such as melanoma, head and neck, liver or kidney cancer. The CDR3 DNA reads as TGCGCCAGCAGCCAAGCCCCGACAGGGGGAATCAATCAGCCCCAGCATTTT. Encoded protein: CASSQAPTGGINQPQHF.